This entry concerns a single TCR beta chain. What it recognizes is unknown. V trimming: 3 bases; J trimming: 2 bases; junction bases outside the gene matches: 8. Germline lookup yields CDR1 MNHEY and CDR2 SVGAGI. The CDR3 consists of 16 residues. This table comes from immunoSEQ multiplex PCR, and its TCRdb copy is limited to in-frame clones, with some not included. The data hold approximately 45,000 clones, with around 70% observed a single time. The sample is drawn from a study of cytotoxic CD8 clonotypes in ibrutinib-treated CLL. Study-level background: When averaged across all of the samples, the counts came to 255,043 productive templates and about 95,000 productive rearrangements. Study-level findings and limits: Lymph node repertoires were not studied, and sampling times were unmatched.

The source was PBMCs, collected after 12 months of ibrutinib treatment. The gene calls are TRBV6-5 and TRBJ1-2; TRBD1 aligns across 8 bases. The receptor comes from a human donor with chronic lymphocytic leukemia. The CDR3, as DNA: TGTGCCAGCAGTTATTACCAGGGGGCAATGAACTATGGCTACACCTTC. This sequence encodes CASSYYQGAMNYGYTF.